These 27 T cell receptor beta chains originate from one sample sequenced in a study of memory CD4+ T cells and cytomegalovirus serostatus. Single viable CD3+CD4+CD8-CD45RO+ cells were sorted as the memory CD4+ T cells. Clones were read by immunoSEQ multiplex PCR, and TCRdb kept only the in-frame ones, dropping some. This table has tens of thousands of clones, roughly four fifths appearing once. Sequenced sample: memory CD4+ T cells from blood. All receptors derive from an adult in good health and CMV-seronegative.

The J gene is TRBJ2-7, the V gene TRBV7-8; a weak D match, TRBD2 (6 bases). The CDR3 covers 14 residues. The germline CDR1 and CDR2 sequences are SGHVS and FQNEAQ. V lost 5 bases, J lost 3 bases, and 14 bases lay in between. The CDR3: CASSLSGGNYEQYF. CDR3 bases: TGTGCCAGCAGCCTAAGTGGCGGGAACTACGAGCAGTACTTC.

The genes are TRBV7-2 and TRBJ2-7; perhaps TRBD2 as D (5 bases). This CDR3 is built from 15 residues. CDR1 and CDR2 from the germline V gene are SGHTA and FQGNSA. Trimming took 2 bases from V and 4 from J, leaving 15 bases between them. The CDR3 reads CASSLQAEKGYEQYF. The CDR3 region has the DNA TGTGCCAGCAGCTTACAAGCGGAAAAAGGGTACGAGCAGTACTTC. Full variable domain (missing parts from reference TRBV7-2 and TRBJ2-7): GAGVSQSPSNKVTEKGKDVELRCDPISGHTALYWYRQSLGQGLEFLIYFQGNSAPDKSGLPSDRFSAERTGGSVSTLTIQRTQQEDSAVYLCASSLQAEKGYEQYFGPGTRLTVT.

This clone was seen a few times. In DNA form, the CDR3 reads TGTGCCAGCAGATCCAAGGGAGTCCCCGACACTGAAGCTTTCTTT. As protein: CASRSKGVPDTEAFF. The chain recombines TRBV7-9 with TRBJ1-1; unclear D gene. Germline CDR1 and CDR2: SEHNR and FQNEAQ (reference sequence). Trimming removed 6 bases at V and 3 bases at J, with 17 bases between. This CDR3 comprises 15 residues.

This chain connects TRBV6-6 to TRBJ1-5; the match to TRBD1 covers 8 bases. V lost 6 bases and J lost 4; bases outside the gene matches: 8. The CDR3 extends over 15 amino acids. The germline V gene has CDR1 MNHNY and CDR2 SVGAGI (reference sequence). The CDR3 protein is CASSRTTGENQPQHF. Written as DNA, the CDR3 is TGTGCCAGCAGCCGAACGACAGGGGAAAATCAGCCCCAGCATTTT.

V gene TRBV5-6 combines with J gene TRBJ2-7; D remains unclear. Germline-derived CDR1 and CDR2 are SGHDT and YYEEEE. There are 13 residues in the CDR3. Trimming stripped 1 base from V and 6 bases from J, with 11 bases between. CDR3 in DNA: TGTGCCAGCAGCTTGAGGTTTCGTGGCGAGCAGTACTTC. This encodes CASSLRFRGEQYF.

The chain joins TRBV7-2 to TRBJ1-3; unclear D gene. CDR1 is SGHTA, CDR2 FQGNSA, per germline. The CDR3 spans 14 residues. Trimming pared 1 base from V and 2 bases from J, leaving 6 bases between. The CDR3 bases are TGTGCCAGCAGCTTAGGTTCGCCTGGAAACACCATATATTTT. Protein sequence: CASSLGSPGNTIYF.

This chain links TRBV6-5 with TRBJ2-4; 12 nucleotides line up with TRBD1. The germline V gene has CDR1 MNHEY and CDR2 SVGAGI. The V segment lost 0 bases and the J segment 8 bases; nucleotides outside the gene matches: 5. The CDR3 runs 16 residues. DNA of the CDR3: TGTGCCAGCAGTTACTCCCTGGGACAGGGGGCGTACATTCAGTACTTC. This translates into CASSYSLGQGAYIQYF.

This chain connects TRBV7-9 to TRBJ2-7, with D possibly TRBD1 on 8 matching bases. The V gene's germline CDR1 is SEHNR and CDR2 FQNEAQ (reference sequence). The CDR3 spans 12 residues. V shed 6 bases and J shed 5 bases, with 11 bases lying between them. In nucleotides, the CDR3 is TGTGCCAGCAGAACAGGGGGGGACGAGCAGTACTTC. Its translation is CASRTGGDEQYF.

The CDR3, as DNA: TGTGCCAGCAGCCCGGGACAGAACTATGGCTACACCTTC. Its translation: CASSPGQNYGYTF. The chain combines TRBV6-4 with TRBJ1-2; 7 nucleotides match TRBD1. Looked up from germline, CDR1 is MRHNA and CDR2 is SNTAGT. The CDR3 has 13 amino acids. The V and J ends lost 6 bases and 2 bases, in that order; junction bases with no gene match: 3.

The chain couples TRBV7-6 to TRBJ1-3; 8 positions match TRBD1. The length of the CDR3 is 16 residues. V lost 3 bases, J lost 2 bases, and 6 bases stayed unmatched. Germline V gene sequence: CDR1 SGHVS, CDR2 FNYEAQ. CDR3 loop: CASSFGQGETGNTIYF. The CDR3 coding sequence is TGTGCCAGCAGCTTCGGACAGGGAGAGACTGGAAACACCATATATTTT.

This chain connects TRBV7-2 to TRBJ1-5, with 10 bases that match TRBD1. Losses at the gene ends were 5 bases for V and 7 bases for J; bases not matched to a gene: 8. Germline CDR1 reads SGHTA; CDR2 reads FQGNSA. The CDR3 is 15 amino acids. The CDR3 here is CASSMDRGAGQPQHF. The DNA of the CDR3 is TGTGCCAGCAGCATGGACAGGGGGGCGGGACAGCCCCAGCATTTT.

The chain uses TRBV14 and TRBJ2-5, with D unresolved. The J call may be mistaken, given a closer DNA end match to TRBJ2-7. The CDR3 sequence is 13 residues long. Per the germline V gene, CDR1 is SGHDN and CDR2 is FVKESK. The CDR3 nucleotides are TGTGCCAGCAGCCAAGCGGTCTCCTACGAGCAGTACTTC. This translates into CASSQAVSYEQYF.

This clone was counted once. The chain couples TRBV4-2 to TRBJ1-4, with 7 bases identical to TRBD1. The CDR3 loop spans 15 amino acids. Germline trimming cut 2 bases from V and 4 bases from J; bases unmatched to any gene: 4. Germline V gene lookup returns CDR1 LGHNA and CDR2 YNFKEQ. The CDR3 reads CASSQRGQINEKLFF. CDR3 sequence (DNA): TGTGCCAGCAGCCAACGGGGACAGATTAATGAAAAACTGTTTTTT.

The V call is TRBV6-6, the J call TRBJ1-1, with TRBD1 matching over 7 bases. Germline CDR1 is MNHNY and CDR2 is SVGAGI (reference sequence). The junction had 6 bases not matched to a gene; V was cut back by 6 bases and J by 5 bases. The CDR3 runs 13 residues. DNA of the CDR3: TGTGCCAGCAGATTACAGGGGCGGACTGAAGCTTTCTTT. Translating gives CASRLQGRTEAFF.

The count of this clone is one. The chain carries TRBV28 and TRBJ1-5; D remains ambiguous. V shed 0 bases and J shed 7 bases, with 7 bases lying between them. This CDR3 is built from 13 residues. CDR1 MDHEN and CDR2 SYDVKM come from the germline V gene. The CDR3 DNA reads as TGTGCCAGCAGTTTATGGGCGGAGCAGCCCCAGCATTTT. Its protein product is CASSLWAEQPQHF.

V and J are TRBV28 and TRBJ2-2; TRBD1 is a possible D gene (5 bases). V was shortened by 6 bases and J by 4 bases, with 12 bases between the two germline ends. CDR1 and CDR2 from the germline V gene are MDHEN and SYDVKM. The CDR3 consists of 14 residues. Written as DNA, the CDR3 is TGTGCCAGCAGCGATTCCAGGGTCACCGGGGAGCTGTTTTTT. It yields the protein CASSDSRVTGELFF.

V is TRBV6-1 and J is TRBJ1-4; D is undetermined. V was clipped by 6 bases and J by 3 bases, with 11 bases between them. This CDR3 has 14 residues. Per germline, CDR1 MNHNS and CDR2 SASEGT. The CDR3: CASRSTWANEKLFF. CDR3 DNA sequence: TGTGCCAGCAGGTCGACCTGGGCTAATGAAAAACTGTTTTTT.

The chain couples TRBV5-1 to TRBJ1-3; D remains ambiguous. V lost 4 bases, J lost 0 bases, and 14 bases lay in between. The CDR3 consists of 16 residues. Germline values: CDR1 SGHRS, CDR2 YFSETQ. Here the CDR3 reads CASSPMQGRSGNTIYF. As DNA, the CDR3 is TGCGCCAGCAGCCCAATGCAAGGGCGCTCTGGAAACACCATATATTTT.

The CDR3 bases are TGTGCCACCAGCAGCGACGTGGACAGGGTAAGCGGCGGCTACACCTTC. It specifies CATSSDVDRVSGGYTF. The chain has TRBV15 and TRBJ1-2; 8 bases agree with TRBD1. V was pared by 3 bases and J by 8 bases, with 14 bases of the junction left unmatched. The CDR3 length is 16 residues. Germline V lookup: CDR1 LNHNV, CDR2 YYDKDF (reference sequence).

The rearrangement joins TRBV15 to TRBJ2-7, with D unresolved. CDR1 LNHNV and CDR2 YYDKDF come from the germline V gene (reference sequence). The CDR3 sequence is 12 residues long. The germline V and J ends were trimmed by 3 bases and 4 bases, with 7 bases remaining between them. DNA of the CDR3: TGTGCCACCAGCAGTAATGTTTACGAGCAGTACTTC. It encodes CATSSNVYEQYF.

In DNA form, the CDR3 reads TGTGCCAGCAGCCCCGGATTACTCTATGGCTACACCTTC. Translated, it gives CASSPGLLYGYTF. This sequence joins TRBV5-6 and TRBJ1-2; no clear D gene. Germline V gene lookup returns CDR1 SGHDT and CDR2 YYEEEE. CDR3 size: 13 residues. Deletions cut 4 bases from V and 4 bases from J, with 11 bases between.

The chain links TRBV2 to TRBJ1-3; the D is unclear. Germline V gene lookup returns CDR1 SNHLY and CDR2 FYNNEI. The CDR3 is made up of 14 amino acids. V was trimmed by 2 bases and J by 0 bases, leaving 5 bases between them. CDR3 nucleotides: TGTGCCAGCAGTGAACAGTTCTCTGGAAACACCATATATTTT. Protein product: CASSEQFSGNTIYF.

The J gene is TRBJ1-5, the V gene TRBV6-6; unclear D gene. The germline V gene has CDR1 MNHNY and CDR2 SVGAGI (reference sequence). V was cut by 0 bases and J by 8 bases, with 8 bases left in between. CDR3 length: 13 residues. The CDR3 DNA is TGTGCCAGCAGTTACTCGAATAGGGAGCCCCAGCATTTT. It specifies CASSYSNREPQHF.

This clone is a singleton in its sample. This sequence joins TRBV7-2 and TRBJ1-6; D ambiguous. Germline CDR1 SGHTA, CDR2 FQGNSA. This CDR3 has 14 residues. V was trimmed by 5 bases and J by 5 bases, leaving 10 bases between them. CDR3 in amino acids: CASSPDYNNSPLHF. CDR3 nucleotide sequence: TGTGCCAGCAGCCCGGATTATAATAATTCACCCCTCCACTTT.

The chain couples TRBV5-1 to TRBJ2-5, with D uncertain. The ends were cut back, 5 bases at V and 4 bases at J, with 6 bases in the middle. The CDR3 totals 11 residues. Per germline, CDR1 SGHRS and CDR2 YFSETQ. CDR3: CASSDGETQYF. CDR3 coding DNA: TGCGCCAGCAGTGATGGAGAGACCCAGTACTTC.

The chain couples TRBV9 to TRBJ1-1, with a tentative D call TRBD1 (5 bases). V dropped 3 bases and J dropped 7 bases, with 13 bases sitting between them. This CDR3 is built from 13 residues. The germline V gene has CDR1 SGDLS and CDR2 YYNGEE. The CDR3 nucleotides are TGTGCCAGCAGCGCCCGTGGGGGGGGTGAAGCTTTCTTT. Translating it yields CASSARGGGEAFF.

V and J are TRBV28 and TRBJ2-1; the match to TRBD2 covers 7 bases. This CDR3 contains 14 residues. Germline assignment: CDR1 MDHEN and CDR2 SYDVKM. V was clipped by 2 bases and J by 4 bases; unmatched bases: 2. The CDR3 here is CASSLAGEYNEQFF. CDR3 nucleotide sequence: TGTGCCAGCAGTTTAGCGGGAGAGTACAATGAGCAGTTCTTC.